The entry below describes one T cell receptor (beta chain). The target antigen is unknown. This sample is drawn from a study of lymphopenia after photon versus proton radiotherapy. Regarding the study as a whole: In patients who died, overall survival fell as post-nadir TCR diversity dropped more. Photon-treated patients lost naive T cells and TCR diversity; proton-treated stayed stable. After the lymphocyte nadir, photon-treated repertoires showed oligoclonal expansion, especially of CD8+ Temra cells.

Method: immunoSEQ multiplex PCR; TCRdb's copy keeps in-frame clones and lacks some. The sample has about 160,000 clones, about nine tenths seen once. V gave up 6 bases and J gave up 7 bases, with 24 bases separating them. The CDR3 loop spans 16 amino acids. Germline-derived CDR1 and CDR2 are MDHEN and SYDVKM. The sample consisted of peripheral blood, taken from a patient treated with photon-based radiotherapy. V usage is TRBV28 and J usage is TRBJ1-2; D might be TRBD1 (6 bases). This sequence was found in a man aged 50-59 years with gastric cancer. CDR3 nucleotides: TGTGCCAGCAGGGGACCAGGGGACGGCGCAGGACGTGGCTACACCTTC. Protein product: CASRGPGDGAGRGYTF.